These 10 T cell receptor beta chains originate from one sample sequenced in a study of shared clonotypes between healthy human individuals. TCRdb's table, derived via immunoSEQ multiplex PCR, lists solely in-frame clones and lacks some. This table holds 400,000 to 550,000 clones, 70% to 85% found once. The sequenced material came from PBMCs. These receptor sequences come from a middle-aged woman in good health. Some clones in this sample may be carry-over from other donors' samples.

The chain's CDR3 is CASSLQGSTNYGYTF. As DNA, the CDR3 is TGTGCCAGCAGCTTACAGGGGTCCACTAACTATGGCTACACCTTC. This chain joins TRBV11-2 and TRBJ1-2; weak D call: TRBD1 (6 bases). This CDR3 spans 15 amino acids. V was trimmed by 2 bases and J by 0 bases, leaving 10 bases between them. Germline CDR1 reads SGHAT; CDR2 reads FQNNGV.

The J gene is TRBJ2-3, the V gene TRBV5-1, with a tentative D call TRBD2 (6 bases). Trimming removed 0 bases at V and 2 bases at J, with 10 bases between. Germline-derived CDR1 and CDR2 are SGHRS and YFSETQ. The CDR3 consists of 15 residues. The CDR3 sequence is CASSLGLGPTDTQYF. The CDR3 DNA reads TGCGCCAGCAGCTTGGGACTAGGTCCCACAGATACGCAGTATTTT.

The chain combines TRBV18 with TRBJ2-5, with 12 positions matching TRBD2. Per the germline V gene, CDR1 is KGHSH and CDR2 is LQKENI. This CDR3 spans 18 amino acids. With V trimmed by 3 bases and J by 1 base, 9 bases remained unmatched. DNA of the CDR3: TGTGCCAGCTCACCGTACCTACAGACTAGCGGGAGCCAAGAGACCCAGTACTTC. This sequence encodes CASSPYLQTSGSQETQYF.

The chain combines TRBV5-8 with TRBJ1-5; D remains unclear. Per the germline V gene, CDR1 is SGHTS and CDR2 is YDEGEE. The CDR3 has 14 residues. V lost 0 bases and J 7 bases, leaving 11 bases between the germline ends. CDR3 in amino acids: CASSLGPGEQPQHF. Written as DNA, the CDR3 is TGTGCCAGCAGCTTGGGGCCGGGAGAACAGCCCCAGCATTTT.

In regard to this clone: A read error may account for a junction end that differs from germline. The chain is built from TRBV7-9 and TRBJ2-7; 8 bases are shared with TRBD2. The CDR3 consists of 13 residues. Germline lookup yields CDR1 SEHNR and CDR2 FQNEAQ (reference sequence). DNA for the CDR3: TGTGCCAGCAGACTAGCGGCCTCCCACGAGCAGTACTTC. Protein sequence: CASRLAASHEQYF.

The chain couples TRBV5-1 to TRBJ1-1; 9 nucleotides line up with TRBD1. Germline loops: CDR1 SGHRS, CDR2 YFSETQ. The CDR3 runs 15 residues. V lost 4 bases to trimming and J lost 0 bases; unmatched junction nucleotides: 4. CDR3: CASSPTGGLNTEAFF. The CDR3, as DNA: TGCGCCAGCAGCCCGACAGGGGGTTTGAACACTGAAGCTTTCTTT.

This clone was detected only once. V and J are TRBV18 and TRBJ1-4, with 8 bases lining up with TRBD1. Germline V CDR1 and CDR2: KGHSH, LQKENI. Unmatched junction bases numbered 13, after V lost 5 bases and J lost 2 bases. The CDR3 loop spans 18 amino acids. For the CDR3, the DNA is TGTGCCAGCTCATCATGGACAGGGCCATCTCCTACTAATGAAAAACTGTTTTTT. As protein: CASSSWTGPSPTNEKLFF.

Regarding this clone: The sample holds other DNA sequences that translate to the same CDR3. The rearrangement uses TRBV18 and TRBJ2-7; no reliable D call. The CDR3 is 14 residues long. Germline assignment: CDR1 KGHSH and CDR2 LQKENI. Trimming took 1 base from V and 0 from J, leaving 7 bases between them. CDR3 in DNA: TGTGCCAGCTCACCACAGGGTAGCTCCTACGAGCAGTACTTC. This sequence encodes CASSPQGSSYEQYF.

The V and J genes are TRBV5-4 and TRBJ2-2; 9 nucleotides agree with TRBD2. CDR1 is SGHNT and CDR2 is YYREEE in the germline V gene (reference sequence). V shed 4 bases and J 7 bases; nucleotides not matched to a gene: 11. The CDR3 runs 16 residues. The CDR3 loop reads CASSQDPSGVGGELFF. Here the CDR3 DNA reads TGTGCCAGCAGCCAGGATCCTAGCGGGGTGGGCGGGGAGCTGTTTTTT.

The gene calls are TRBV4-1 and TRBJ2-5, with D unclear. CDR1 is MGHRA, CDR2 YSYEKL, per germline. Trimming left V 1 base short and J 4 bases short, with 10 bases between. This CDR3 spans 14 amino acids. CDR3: CASSQGTRTETQYF. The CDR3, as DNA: TGCGCCAGCAGCCAAGGAACTCGAACAGAGACCCAGTACTTC.